The 15 T cell receptor beta chains below come from one sample, sequenced in a study of blood T cell repertoires in COVID-19 (dated by TCRdb to 2018 to 2021). Library preparation employed the immunoSEQ multiplex PCR assay. This immuneACCESS table, as held by TCRdb, lists in-frame sequences with V and J called but not all clones. Of the missing ones, under half trace to an unresolved V gene in checked studies; the others have no known cause. In all, the sample holds 200,000 to 250,000 clones, and 70% to 90% of those were seen once. Of the sample, approximately 4.3% falls within the top ten clones. The sequenced material came from PBMCs or T cells enriched from blood (not recorded which). The receptors were gathered from a man younger than 45 with acute COVID-19.

This chain links TRBV7-2 with TRBJ2-7, with 10 bases fitting TRBD1. The CDR3 sequence is 13 residues long. Trimming removed 5 bases from V and 4 bases from J; junction bases left unmatched: 2. Germline V gene data show CDR1 as SGHTA and CDR2 as FQGNSA. CDR3 sequence: CASSTGQGYEQYF. CDR3 DNA: TGTGCCAGCAGCACGGGACAGGGGTACGAGCAGTACTTC.

This chain links TRBV9 with TRBJ1-1; perhaps TRBD1 as D (5 bases). V shed 4 bases and J shed 1 base, with 11 bases lying between them. This CDR3 comprises 14 residues. Germline loops: CDR1 SGDLS, CDR2 YYNGEE. The CDR3: CASSLGGGNTEAFF. The CDR3 DNA is TGTGCCAGCAGCCTTGGGGGGGGGAACACTGAAGCTTTCTTT.

This clone was seen just once. The chain combines TRBV5-1 with TRBJ1-4, with D maybe TRBD1 (6 bases). Looked up from germline, CDR1 is SGHRS and CDR2 is YFSETQ. The CDR3 runs to 14 residues. Trimming shortened V by 0 bases and J by 8 bases, and 11 bases separated the two germline ends. CDR3 region: CASSLAGVGEKLFF. The CDR3 nucleotides are TGCGCCAGCAGCTTGGCAGGGGTCGGGGAAAAACTGTTTTTT.

The chain carries TRBV15 and TRBJ1-1, with a possible D match to TRBD1 (6 bases). CDR3 length equals 14 residues. Germline CDR1 LNHNV, CDR2 YYDKDF (reference sequence). The V and J ends lost 3 bases and 0 bases respectively, with 8 bases between them. The CDR3, as DNA: TGTGCCACCAGCAGGGACAGACTGAACACTGAAGCTTTCTTT. Amino acid sequence: CATSRDRLNTEAFF.

A few counts support this clone. The chain uses TRBV30 and TRBJ1-6; possible D gene TRBD1, 5 bases. The V and J ends lost 7 bases and 4 bases respectively, with 8 bases between them. Looked up from germline, CDR1 is GTSNPN and CDR2 is SVGIG (reference sequence). This CDR3 region has 12 residues. The chain's CDR3 is CASGLYNSPLHF. Here the CDR3 DNA reads TGTGCCTCGGGACTGTATAATTCACCCCTCCACTTT. The full variable domain, with the rest looked up from reference TRBV30 and TRBJ1-6, is SQTIHQWPATLVQPVGSPLSLECTVEGTSNPNLYWYRQAAGRGLQLLFYSVGIGQISSEVPQNLSASRPQDRQFILSSKKLLLSDSGFYLCASGLYNSPLHFGNGTRLTVT.

The J gene is TRBJ2-1, the V gene TRBV11-3; 8 bases are a match to TRBD2. Trimming removed 5 bases from V and 0 bases from J; junction bases left unmatched: 3. The germline V gene encodes CDR1 SGHNT and CDR2 YENEEA. CDR3 length: 15 amino acids. CDR3 protein: CASSVRGGSYNEQFF. The CDR3 DNA reads as TGTGCCAGCAGCGTTCGGGGGGGCTCCTACAATGAGCAGTTCTTC.

V gene TRBV10-1 combines with J gene TRBJ2-2, with 11 bases lining up with TRBD2. CDR3 length: 20 residues. Germline V CDR1 and CDR2: WNHNN, SYGVQD (reference sequence). Germline trimming cut 4 bases from V and 3 bases from J; bases unmatched to any gene: 16. CDR3 sequence (DNA): TGCGCCAGCAGTGCCCTATTAGCGGGGGGGTCCGTAGCGTACACCGGGGAGCTGTTTTTT. Translation: CASSALLAGGSVAYTGELFF.

This clone occurred a few times. The chain employs TRBV7-9 and TRBJ1-1; no clear D. The V gene's germline CDR1 is SEHNR and CDR2 FQNEAQ (reference sequence). V lost 2 bases and J 4 bases, leaving 11 bases between the germline ends. The CDR3 contains 14 residues. Written as DNA, the CDR3 is TGTGCCAGCAGCTTATCTTATGGCGGCACTGAAGCTTTCTTT. Its protein product is CASSLSYGGTEAFF.

The chain carries TRBV19 and TRBJ1-4, with 8 nucleotides matching TRBD1. Trimming took 5 bases from V and 8 from J; bases not matched to a gene: 7. This CDR3 comprises 14 residues. CDR1 and CDR2 (germline): LNHDA, SQIVND (reference sequence). CDR3 nucleotides: TGTGCCAGTAGTTCCCGACAGGGGAACGAAAAACTGTTTTTT. Translated, it gives CASSSRQGNEKLFF.

In its sample, this clone was seen a few times. The V gene is TRBV25-1, the J gene TRBJ1-3; 7 bases map to TRBD1. The CDR3 is made up of 15 amino acids. V lost 7 bases, J lost 0 bases, and 6 bases stayed unmatched. Looked up from germline, CDR1 is MGHDK and CDR2 is SYGVNS. The chain's CDR3 is CASTDRASSGNTIYF. The CDR3 DNA sequence: TGTGCCAGCACCGACAGGGCGAGCTCTGGAAACACCATATATTTT.

This chain connects TRBV5-1 to TRBJ1-2; possible D gene TRBD1, 5 bases. Germline CDR1 and CDR2: SGHRS and YFSETQ. V lost 5 bases and J 5 bases, leaving 13 bases between the germline ends. The CDR3 contains 13 residues. This CDR3 is CASSQDGGYGYTF. The CDR3 DNA reads TGCGCCAGCAGTCAAGACGGGGGGTATGGCTACACCTTC.

The V call is TRBV3-1 (or the pseudogene TRBV3-2), the J call TRBJ1-5; D remains unclear. CDR1 and CDR2 (germline): LGHDT, YNNKEL (reference sequence). Trimming stripped 4 bases from V and 0 bases from J, with 7 bases between. The CDR3 contains 14 residues. CDR3 amino acids: CASSRSNSNQPQHF. As DNA, the CDR3 is TGTGCCAGCAGCCGCAGTAATAGCAATCAGCCCCAGCATTTT.

This clone was counted many times. The J gene is TRBJ2-2, the V gene TRBV9; 8 nucleotides align to TRBD1. CDR3 length equals 15 residues. CDR1 SGDLS and CDR2 YYNGEE come from the germline V gene. J lost 1 base, V lost 5 bases, and 4 bases had no gene match. CDR3 sequence: CASRRDRRNTGELFF. The CDR3 nucleotides read TGTGCCAGCAGAAGGGACAGGCGGAACACCGGGGAGCTGTTTTTT.

This chain connects TRBV25-1 to TRBJ1-6; a weak D match, TRBD1 (5 bases). The V end was cut by 5 bases, the J end by 5 bases, with 10 bases between. Germline CDR1 MGHDK, CDR2 SYGVNS. The CDR3 runs 14 residues. CDR3 protein: CASSKTENNSPLHF. In DNA form, the CDR3 reads TGTGCCAGCAGTAAGACAGAAAATAATTCACCCCTCCACTTT.

The chain uses TRBV10-3 and TRBJ1-1; TRBD1 agrees at 11 bases. V trimming: 11 bases; J trimming: 0 bases; junction bases outside the gene matches: 5. CDR1 ENHRY and CDR2 SYGVKD come from the germline V gene. CDR3 length equals 14 residues. This chain's CDR3 is CASMDRGLNTEAFF. CDR3 nucleotides: TGTGCCTCGATGGACAGGGGGCTGAACACTGAAGCTTTCTTT.